These T cell receptor beta chains were read from a single sample in a study of post-analysis software for immune sequencing data. MiXCR, applied by TCRdb to the PCR reads, yields one record per CDR3 protein. Among hundreds of thousands of distinct CDR3 sequences listed, roughly 45% were seen once. Input material: blood. Source of these receptors: a girl aged 10-17 years with multiple sclerosis. The CDR3 runs from the conserved cysteine through the conserved F or W. A D gene is named only where the DNA matches it firmly. Clone size is not always given. Where it is, it says once, few, many or a class for expanded clones.

d_call clone_size j_call v_call cdr3_nt cdr3_aa
TRBD2 few TRBJ2-3 TRBV9 TGTGCCAGCAGCGTTTCGGGGGGAGAGGGCACAGATACGCAGTATTTT CASSVSGGEGTDTQYF
TRBD1 NA TRBJ1-5 TRBV12-3/TRBV12-4 TGTGCCAGCACCTTGACAGGGGCTGCAGGTCAGCCCCAGCATTTT CASTLTGAAGQPQHF
NA NA TRBJ1-1 TRBV5-6 TGTGCCAGCAGCTTGGACACCAGGAACACTGAAGCTTTCTTT CASSLDTRNTEAFF
NA NA TRBJ2-7 TRBV7-8 TGTGCCAGCAGCTTAGGGCCGGTGGGAGCCTACGAGCAGTACTTC CASSLGPVGAYEQYF
NA NA TRBJ1-1 TRBV7-9 TGTGCCAGCAGCCGCCCGTCCCAGGGGAACGCTGAAGCTTTCTTT CASSRPSQGNAEAFF
NA NA TRBJ2-3 TRBV20-1 TGCAGTGCTGTGTGGTCCCCAGGAAATACGCAGTATTTT CSAVWSPGNTQYF
NA NA TRBJ1-1 TRBV7-9 TGTGCCAGCAGCTTAAGTGCGGGACAGAACACTGAAGCTTTCTTT CASSLSAGQNTEAFF
NA NA TRBJ1-2 TRBV12-3/TRBV12-4 TGTACCAGCAGTTCAACCTATGGCTACACCTTC CTSSSTYGYTF
TRBD2 NA TRBJ2-7 TRBV12-3/TRBV12-4 TGTGCCAGCAGTTTAAGCGGGAGGGGCTACAATGAGCAGTACTTC CASSLSGRGYNEQYF
TRBD2 NA TRBJ2-1 TRBV6-5 TGTGCCAGCAGTTCCCCGACTAGAGCGGGAGCCTACAATGAGCAGTTCTTC CASSSPTRAGAYNEQFF
TRBD2 few TRBJ2-1 TRBV12-3/TRBV12-4 TGTGCCAGCAGTTCTACTAGCGGGAGGGTTCGGAGCTCCTACAATGAGCAGTTCTTC CASSSTSGRVRSSYNEQFF
NA NA TRBJ2-1 TRBV24-1 TGTGCCACCAGTGAAAACACAGGGTCGGCGCAGTTCTTC CATSENTGSAQFF
NA NA TRBJ2-3 TRBV29-1 TGCAGCGTGGCCCACGGGGCCCTCATCACAGATACGCAGTATTTT CSVAHGALITDTQYF
NA few TRBJ1-2 TRBV20-1 TGCAGTGCTAGTAGGGGGGGGCTTGTTGGCTACACCTTC CSASRGGLVGYTF
NA NA TRBJ2-4 TRBV29-1 TGCAGCGTTAGGGGACACCTAAGGAACATTCAGTACTTC CSVRGHLRNIQYF
TRBD1 NA TRBJ2-2 TRBV6-5 TGTGCCAGCAGTCCAACGACAGGGCCCGGGGAGCTGTTTTTT CASSPTTGPGELFF
TRBD2 NA TRBJ2-7 TRBV4-1 TGCGCCAGCAGCCATGGACTAGCGGGAGTACTAGCCTACGAGCAGTACTTC CASSHGLAGVLAYEQYF
NA few TRBJ2-7 TRBV5-1 TGCGCCAGCAGCGAGCCTATGGGGGGCAGCACCTACGAGCAGTACTTC CASSEPMGGSTYEQYF
NA NA TRBJ2-7 TRBV5-1 TGCGCCAGCAGCGCAGCTAGAATGAGCTACGAGCAGTACTTC CASSAARMSYEQYF